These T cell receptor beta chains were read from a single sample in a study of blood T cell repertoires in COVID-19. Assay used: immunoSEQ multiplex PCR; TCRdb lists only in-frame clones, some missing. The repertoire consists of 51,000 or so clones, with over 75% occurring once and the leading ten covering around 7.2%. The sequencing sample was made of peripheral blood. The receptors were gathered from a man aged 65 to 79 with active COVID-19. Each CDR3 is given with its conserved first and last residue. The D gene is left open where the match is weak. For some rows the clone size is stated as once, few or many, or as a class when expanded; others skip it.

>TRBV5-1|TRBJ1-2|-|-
CASSLGGARDGYTF
TGCGCCAGCAGCCTTGGAGGGGCCCGAGATGGCTACACCTTC
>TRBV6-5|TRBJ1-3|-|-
CASRGSTTGNTIYF
TGTGCCAGCAGAGGGAGTACGACTGGAAACACCATATATTTT
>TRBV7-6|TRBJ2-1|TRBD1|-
CASSVSGTVFNEQFF
TGTGCCAGCAGCGTCTCCGGGACAGTTTTCAATGAGCAGTTCTTC
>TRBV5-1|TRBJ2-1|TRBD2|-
CASRVGLAGTGEQFF
TGCGCCAGCAGAGTAGGACTAGCGGGGACGGGGGAGCAGTTCTTC
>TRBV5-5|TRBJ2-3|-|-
CASSIWTVTDTQYF
TGTGCCAGCAGCATATGGACAGTTACAGATACGCAGTATTTT
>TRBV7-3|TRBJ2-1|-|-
CASSSQGNEQFF
TGTGCCAGCAGCTCCCAGGGCAATGAGCAGTTCTTC
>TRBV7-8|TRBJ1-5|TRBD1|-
CASSAGTGNQPQHF
TGTGCCAGCAGCGCCGGGACAGGGAATCAGCCCCAGCATTTT
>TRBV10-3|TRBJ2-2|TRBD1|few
CAIRNRGRTGELFF
TGTGCCATCAGAAACAGGGGGCGCACCGGGGAGCTGTTTTTT
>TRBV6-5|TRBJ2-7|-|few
CASGQSGEQYF
TGTGCCAGCGGACAGTCTGGCGAGCAGTACTTC
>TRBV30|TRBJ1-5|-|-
CAWSRAPDQPQHF
TGTGCCTGGAGTCGAGCTCCCGATCAGCCCCAGCATTTT
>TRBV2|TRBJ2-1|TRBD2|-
CATLAGPYNEQFF
TGTGCCACCCTAGCGGGACCCTACAATGAGCAGTTCTTC
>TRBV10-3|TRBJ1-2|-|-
CAISGGIGSNYGYTF
TGTGCCATCTCGGGGGGAATCGGTTCTAACTATGGCTACACCTTC
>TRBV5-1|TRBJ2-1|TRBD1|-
CASSYGTGGLSSYNEQFF
TGCGCCAGCTCATACGGGACAGGGGGCCTGAGCTCCTACAATGAGCAGTTCTTC
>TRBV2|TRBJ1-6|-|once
CASSATGSYNSPLHF
TGTGCCAGCAGCGCCACGGGCTCCTATAATTCACCCCTCCACTTT
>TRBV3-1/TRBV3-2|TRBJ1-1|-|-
CASSQDGPQGGNTEAFF
TGTGCCAGCAGCCAAGATGGGCCGCAGGGAGGGAACACTGAAGCTTTCTTT
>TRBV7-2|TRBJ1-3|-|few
CASSLARLEGNTIYF
TGTGCCAGCAGCTTAGCGCGGCTAGAAGGAAACACCATATATTTT
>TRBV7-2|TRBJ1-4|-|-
CASSIQGGEKLFF
TGTGCCAGCAGCATCCAGGGAGGTGAAAAACTGTTTTTT
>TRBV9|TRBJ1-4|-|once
CASSERNTGRAKEKLFF
TGTGCCAGCAGCGAGAGAAACACCGGGAGAGCCAAAGAAAAACTGTTTTTT
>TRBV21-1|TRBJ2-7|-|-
CASSKPPQGRGVEQYF
TGTGCCAGCAGCAAACCACCACAGGGGCGGGGGGTCGAGCAGTACTTC
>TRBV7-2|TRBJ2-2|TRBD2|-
CASSLGLAGPPGWELFF
TGTGCCAGCAGCCTGGGACTAGCGGGCCCCCCGGGATGGGAGCTGTTTTTT
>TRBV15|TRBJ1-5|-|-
CATSSVQGNQPQHF
TGTGCCACCAGCAGCGTTCAGGGCAATCAGCCCCAGCATTTT
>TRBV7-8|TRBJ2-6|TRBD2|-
CASTHSGGLYSGANVLTF
TGTGCCAGCACTCATAGCGGGGGGCTATACTCTGGGGCCAACGTCCTGACTTTC
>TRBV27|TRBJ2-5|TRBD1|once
CASSKRQGPQETQYF
TGTGCCAGCAGTAAAAGACAGGGACCCCAAGAGACCCAGTACTTC
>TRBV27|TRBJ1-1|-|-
CASSSDSYTEAFF
TGTGCCAGCAGTTCAGACAGTTACACTGAAGCTTTCTTT